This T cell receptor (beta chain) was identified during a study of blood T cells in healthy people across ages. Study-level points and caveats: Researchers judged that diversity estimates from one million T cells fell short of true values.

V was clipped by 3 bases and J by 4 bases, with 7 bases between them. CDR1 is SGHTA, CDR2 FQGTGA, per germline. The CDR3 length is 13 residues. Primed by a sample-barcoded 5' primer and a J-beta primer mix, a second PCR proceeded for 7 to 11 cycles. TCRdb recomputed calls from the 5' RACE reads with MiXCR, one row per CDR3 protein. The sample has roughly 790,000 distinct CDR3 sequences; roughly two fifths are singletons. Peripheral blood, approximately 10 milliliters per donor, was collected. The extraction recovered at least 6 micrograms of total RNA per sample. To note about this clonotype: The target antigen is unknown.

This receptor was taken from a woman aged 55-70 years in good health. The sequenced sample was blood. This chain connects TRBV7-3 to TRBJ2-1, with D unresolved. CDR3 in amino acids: CASSLIDYNEQFF. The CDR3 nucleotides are TGTGCCAGCAGCTTGATAGATTACAATGAGCAGTTCTTC.